This entry concerns a single T cell receptor (beta chain). Its specific antigen is unknown. Base qualities were left out, and no much larger clone turns up one base away. TCR beta libraries were generated from genomic DNA with the immunoSEQ kit, following the manufacturer's recommendations. For library preparation, a first multiplex PCR was performed with proprietary primers, followed by a second PCR in which unique barcodes were added, and bead cleanups were performed after each round. A positive control reaction and a negative control reaction, both provided in the kit, were run with every batch of samples. The final libraries underwent checking on an Agilent 4200 TapeStation D1000 ScreenTape, volumetric pooling, and quantification by qPCR. Sequencing was performed on an Illumina NextSeq500 using a MidOutput 150-cycle cartridge, with 156 Read1 cycles, 15 Index1 cycles, and the kit custom primers. The pooled library was loaded at 0.95 to 1 pM, with a roughly 20% PhiX control spiked in. The authors' analysis ran thus. Vendor-processed data were analyzed in R, with a clonotype defined as all T cells sharing the same CDR3 nucleotide sequence. In the clone abundance analyses, frequencies were normalized to the 10,000 most abundant clones in each sample. Public T cell clones, averaging fewer than five per sample, were removed before analysis. Tumor-enriched clonotypes and baseline blood-enriched clonotypes were defined as those with an abundance difference of at least 32-fold between compartments. A beta-binomial differential abundance model was used to identify clonotypes that expanded or contracted between blood time points. Tumor-blood repertoire similarity was measured with the Baroni-Urbani and Buser coefficient, and groups were compared using two-tailed Wilcoxon tests in R. The source is immuneACCESS, and TCRdb retained only in-frame sequences with V and J called. Part of the clones is not carried over; for the studies checked, unresolved V genes explain less than half of this, and the remainder is unexplained. From that table come the V and J calls and clone size; the DNA was used to work out D and trimming. Here the sample has around 75,000 clones; over 80% occur a single time. The leading ten clones occupy about 6% of the sample.

The time point label of this sample denotes: blood 2 weeks post-SBRT. The treatment or condition label, as the study defines it: 15 Gy SBRT to primary tumor, nephrectomy 4 weeks later. To track tumor-enriched clonotypes, serial peripheral blood was sampled from radiation-treated patients at baseline and at 2 weeks and 4 weeks after SBRT. All patients had renal cell carcinoma with clear cell pathology. Genomic DNA for TCR sequencing was prepared using the QIAamp DNA Blood Mini Kit (Qiagen). Samples were included in the analyses only if all quality control checks were passed. This sample was taken from a study of radiation and T cells in renal cell carcinoma (dated by TCRdb to 2019 to 2021). In the study overall: The samples were drawn from a clinical trial, where primary renal cell carcinomas were treated with 15 Gy of stereotactic body radiation therapy and then removed by nephrectomy 4 weeks afterward. A total of around 50 samples underwent TCR beta sequencing, made up of 25 or so tumors and approximately 27 peripheral blood samples. Across all 53 samples, 4,000,000 or so unique CDR3 nucleotide sequences encoding roughly 2,800,000 unique CDR3 amino acid sequences were identified.

The investigation overall reported the following: Because no pretreatment tumor biopsies were available, whether clonotypes were present in the tumor at baseline could not be determined. In blood, the top tumor clonotypes increased between baseline and 2 weeks post-radiation and then shrank by 4 weeks, which suggests that tumor-resident clones expanded only transiently. Changes in the blood repertoire were not tracked past 4 weeks after treatment. With a single-armed trial design, the study had no way to address how radiation dose or scheduling affects the TCR repertoire.

Trimming costs V 2 bases and J 2 bases, and their ends lie 11 bases apart. The germline V gene encodes CDR1 SGHDT and CDR2 YYEEEE. The CDR3 goes from the cysteine to the phenylalanine over 15 residues. Only CDR3 DNA is held: 45 bases, read in frame from base 1. The TCR originated in a man aged 55 to 69 with renal cell carcinoma. The V gene is TRBV5-6 and the J gene is TRBJ1-3, with the D gene not clear enough to name. This specimen was blood, taken from a patient whose treatment included radiotherapy and nephrectomy. The nucleotide sequence reads TGTGCCAGCAGCTTACAAGGCGGGGCTGGAAACACCATATATTTT. It encodes CASSLQGGAGNTIYF. Where the CDR3 stops, the reference TRBV5-6 and TRBJ1-3 genes take over; the full variable domain is DAGVTQSPTHLIKTRGQQVTLRCSPKSGHDTVSWYQQALGQGPQFIFQYYEEEERQRGNFPDRFSGHQFPNYSSELNVNALLLGDSALYLCASSLQGGAGNTIYFGEGSWLTVV.